Here is one T cell receptor beta chain with its context. Other DNA sequences in the same sample also yield this CDR3. Study processing details: Amplifying reference gene primers gave estimates of nucleated cell counts. TCRdb keeps only in-frame clones here, not all; method: immunoSEQ multiplex PCR. For V, J and clone size, that table is used; D and trimming come from the DNA. The table records 200,000 to 250,000 clones, roughly 90% of them present only once. The CDR3 extends over 15 amino acids. The V and J ends lost 1 base and 0 bases respectively, with 7 bases between them. Germline V lookup: CDR1 SEHNR, CDR2 FQNEAQ (reference sequence). This specimen comes from a study of blood T cell repertoires in COVID-19. In the study overall: The origin of the acute and convalescent COVID-19 samples was the United States, Italy and Spain. Sources were T cells, B-cell-depleted T cells, or PBMCs; the material itself was cDNA or gDNA.

The V and J genes are TRBV7-9 and TRBJ1-5; D gene uncertain. The material sequenced was peripheral blood. This receptor was obtained from a woman aged 55-69 years with acute or convalescent COVID-19. The DNA of the CDR3 is TGTGCCAGCAGCTTAGGCGGCTATAGCAATCAGCCCCAGCATTTT. Amino acid sequence: CASSLGGYSNQPQHF.